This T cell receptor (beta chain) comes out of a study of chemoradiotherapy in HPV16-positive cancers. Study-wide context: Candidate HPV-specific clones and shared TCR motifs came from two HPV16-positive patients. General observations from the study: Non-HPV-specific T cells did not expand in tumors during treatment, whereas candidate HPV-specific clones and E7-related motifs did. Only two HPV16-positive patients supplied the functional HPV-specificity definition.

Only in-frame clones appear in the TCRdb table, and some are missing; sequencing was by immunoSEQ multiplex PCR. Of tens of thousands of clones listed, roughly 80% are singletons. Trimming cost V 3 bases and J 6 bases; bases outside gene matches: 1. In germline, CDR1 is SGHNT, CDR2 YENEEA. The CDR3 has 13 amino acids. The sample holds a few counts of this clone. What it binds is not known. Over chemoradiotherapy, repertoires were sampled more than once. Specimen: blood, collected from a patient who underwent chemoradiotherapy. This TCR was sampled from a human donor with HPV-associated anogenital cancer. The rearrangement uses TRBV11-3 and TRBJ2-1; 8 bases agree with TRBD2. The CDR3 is CASSFGTSNEQFF. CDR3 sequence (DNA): TGTGCCAGCAGCTTCGGGACTAGCAATGAGCAGTTCTTC.